Listed below are T cell receptor beta chains from one sample, sequenced in a study of beta chain features in type 1 diabetes. Only in-frame clones appear in the TCRdb table, and some are missing; sequencing was by immunoSEQ multiplex PCR. Here the sample spans 400,000 to 550,000 clones, over 10% being singletons. The sample taken for sequencing was naive CD4+ T cells from blood. These receptors were obtained from a woman under 30 in good health. The CDR3 runs from the conserved cysteine through the conserved F or W. The order of the fields is clone size, D gene, V gene, J gene, CDR3 DNA, CDR3 protein. The D gene is left open where the match is weak. Only some rows state a clone size, as once, few, many or a class for expanded clones.

clone_size: few
d_call: -
v_call: TRBV10-3
j_call: TRBJ1-5
cdr3_nt: TGTGCCATCAGTGAGGCTAAAGGGAGCAATCAGCCCCAGCATTTT
cdr3_aa: CAISEAKGSNQPQHF

clone_size: -
d_call: TRBD1
v_call: TRBV27
j_call: TRBJ2-5
cdr3_nt: TGTGCCAGCAGGGGGACAGAGGGGATAGGGGAGACCCAGTACTTC
cdr3_aa: CASRGTEGIGETQYF

clone_size: -
d_call: -
v_call: TRBV7-2
j_call: TRBJ2-4
cdr3_nt: TGTGCCAGCAGCTTAGGAGGGTCCAAAAACATTCAGTACTTC
cdr3_aa: CASSLGGSKNIQYF

clone_size: few
d_call: -
v_call: TRBV9
j_call: TRBJ2-3
cdr3_nt: TGTGCCAGCAGCGTATCGGGATATACCGGGGATACGCAGTATTTT
cdr3_aa: CASSVSGYTGDTQYF

clone_size: -
d_call: -
v_call: TRBV28
j_call: TRBJ2-5
cdr3_nt: TGTGCCAGCAGTTTAATTGGGCCCCCCGGGGAGACCCAGTACTTC
cdr3_aa: CASSLIGPPGETQYF

clone_size: -
d_call: -
v_call: TRBV9
j_call: TRBJ1-6
cdr3_nt: TGTGCCAGCAGCGTAGGAGTAGGACGCTCCTATAATTCACCCCTCCACTTT
cdr3_aa: CASSVGVGRSYNSPLHF

clone_size: -
d_call: -
v_call: TRBV5-6
j_call: TRBJ2-3
cdr3_nt: TGTGCCAGCAGCACGGGACCGGCGGTCACAGATACGCAGTATTTT
cdr3_aa: CASSTGPAVTDTQYF

clone_size: few
d_call: -
v_call: TRBV13
j_call: TRBJ2-1
cdr3_nt: TGTGCCAGCAGCCTCCTCCCGACTAGGTTGAGCCCCGACGACAATGAGCAGTTCTTC
cdr3_aa: CASSLLPTRLSPDDNEQFF

clone_size: few
d_call: -
v_call: TRBV14
j_call: TRBJ1-6
cdr3_nt: TGTGCCAGCAGCCAAGAGCAGGTGGCCAATTCACCCCTCCACTTT
cdr3_aa: CASSQEQVANSPLHF

clone_size: -
d_call: TRBD1
v_call: TRBV9
j_call: TRBJ1-6
cdr3_nt: TGTGCCAGCAGCGTCACGGGACAGGATAATTCACCCCTCCACTTT
cdr3_aa: CASSVTGQDNSPLHF

clone_size: -
d_call: TRBD2
v_call: TRBV6-6
j_call: TRBJ2-7
cdr3_nt: TGTGCCAGCAGTTATGGGAGCGGGGGGCAGTACGAGCAGTACTTC
cdr3_aa: CASSYGSGGQYEQYF

clone_size: few
d_call: -
v_call: TRBV15
j_call: TRBJ2-3
cdr3_nt: TGTGCCACCAGCAGAGCTGCAGGGCCTAGCACAGATACGCAGTATTTT
cdr3_aa: CATSRAAGPSTDTQYF

clone_size: few
d_call: -
v_call: TRBV7-8
j_call: TRBJ2-5
cdr3_nt: TGTGCCAGCAACAATCGGGAGACTCTACAGACCCAGTACTTC
cdr3_aa: CASNNRETLQTQYF

clone_size: few
d_call: -
v_call: TRBV7-8
j_call: TRBJ2-5
cdr3_nt: TGTGCCAGCAGCTTAGCTCTAGTGTATCTGGGAGAGACCCAGTACTTC
cdr3_aa: CASSLALVYLGETQYF

clone_size: few
d_call: TRBD1
v_call: TRBV29-1
j_call: TRBJ2-7
cdr3_nt: TGCAGCGTTGACGGTCGGGGGACAGGGGGCTTAAGCGAGCAGTACTTC
cdr3_aa: CSVDGRGTGGLSEQYF

clone_size: few
d_call: TRBD1
v_call: TRBV6-1
j_call: TRBJ2-3
cdr3_nt: TGTGCCAGCAGTGAGGCAGGGGGCAGATTCGCAGATACGCAGTATTTT
cdr3_aa: CASSEAGGRFADTQYF

clone_size: -
d_call: -
v_call: TRBV25-1
j_call: TRBJ2-4
cdr3_nt: TGTGCCAGCAGTGATCCCGGATGGAACATTCAGTACTTC
cdr3_aa: CASSDPGWNIQYF

clone_size: -
d_call: -
v_call: TRBV7-9
j_call: TRBJ1-5
cdr3_nt: TGTGCCAGCAGCGACTGGGGCCTCGGTACCCAGCATTTT
cdr3_aa: CASSDWGLGTQHF

clone_size: -
d_call: TRBD1
v_call: TRBV19
j_call: TRBJ2-7
cdr3_nt: TGTGCCAGTAGTATGACTTCGGGACAGCCCTACGAGCAGTACTTC
cdr3_aa: CASSMTSGQPYEQYF

clone_size: -
d_call: TRBD1
v_call: TRBV4-3
j_call: TRBJ2-3
cdr3_nt: TGCGCCAGCAGCCAATACCGGGACAGGGGCACAGATACGCAGTATTTT
cdr3_aa: CASSQYRDRGTDTQYF

clone_size: -
d_call: TRBD1
v_call: TRBV29-1
j_call: TRBJ2-1
cdr3_nt: TGCAGCGTTACAGGGGGCGGACTTAACAATGAGCAGTTCTTC
cdr3_aa: CSVTGGGLNNEQFF

clone_size: -
d_call: TRBD2
v_call: TRBV30
j_call: TRBJ2-3
cdr3_nt: TGTGCCTGGGGGACACTAGCGGGGAATACGCAGTATTTT
cdr3_aa: CAWGTLAGNTQYF